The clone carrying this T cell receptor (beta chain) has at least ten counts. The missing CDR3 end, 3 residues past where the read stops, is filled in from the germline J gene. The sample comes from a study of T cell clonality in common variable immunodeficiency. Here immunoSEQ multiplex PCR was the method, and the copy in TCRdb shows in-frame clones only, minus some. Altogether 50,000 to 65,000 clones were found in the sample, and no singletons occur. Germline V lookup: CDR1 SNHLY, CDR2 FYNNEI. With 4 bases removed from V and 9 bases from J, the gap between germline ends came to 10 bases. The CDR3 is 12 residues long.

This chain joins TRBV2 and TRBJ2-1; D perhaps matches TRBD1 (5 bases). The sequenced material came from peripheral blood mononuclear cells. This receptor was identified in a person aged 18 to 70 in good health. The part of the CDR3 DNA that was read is TGTGCCAGCAGTGGGCAGGGTCGTGAG. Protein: CASSGQGRE. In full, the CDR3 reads CASSGQGREQFF.